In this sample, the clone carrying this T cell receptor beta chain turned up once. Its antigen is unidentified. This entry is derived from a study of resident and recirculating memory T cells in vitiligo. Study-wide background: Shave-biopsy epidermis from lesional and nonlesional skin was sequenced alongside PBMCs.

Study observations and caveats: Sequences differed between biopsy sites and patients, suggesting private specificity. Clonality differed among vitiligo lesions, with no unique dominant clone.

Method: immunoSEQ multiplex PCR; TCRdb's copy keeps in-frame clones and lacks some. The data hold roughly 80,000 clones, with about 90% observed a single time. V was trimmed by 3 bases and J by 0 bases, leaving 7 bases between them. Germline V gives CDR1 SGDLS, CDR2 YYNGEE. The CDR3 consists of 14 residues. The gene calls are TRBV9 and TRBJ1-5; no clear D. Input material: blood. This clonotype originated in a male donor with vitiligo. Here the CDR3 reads CASSESGSNQPQHF. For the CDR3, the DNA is TGTGCCAGCAGCGAATCAGGTAGCAATCAGCCCCAGCATTTT.